These T cell receptor beta chains were read from a single sample in a study of blood T cell repertoires in COVID-19. Sequenced by immunoSEQ multiplex PCR; TCRdb stores in-frame clones only, minus some. The sample comprises a few hundred thousand clones, approximately 90% of which are singletons, and roughly 0.9% rests with the top ten. The specimen sequenced was PBMCs or T cells enriched from blood (not recorded which). The origin of the receptors is a woman in her forties who had been exposed to COVID-19. Both conserved end residues are part of each CDR3. D genes are given only for firm matches. Only part of the rows carry a size: once, few, many, or a class if the clone is expanded.

V	D	J	size	DNA	CDR3
TRBV10-3	TRBD1	TRBJ1-1	NA	TGTGCCATCAGTGCAGACAGGGGTAACACTGAAGCTTTCTTT	CAISADRGNTEAFF
TRBV10-2	TRBD1	TRBJ1-6	NA	TGCGCCAGCAGTGAAACGGGGACAGGGGGCGCTTTATGGTCACCCCTCCACTTT	CASSETGTGGALWSPLHF
TRBV19	NA	TRBJ2-3	NA	TGTGCCAGTAGTAATACAGGGTGGAATACGCAGTATTTT	CASSNTGWNTQYF
TRBV30	NA	TRBJ1-1	NA	TGTGCCTGGAGGCCCAACGGGGGGTTGGAAGCTTTCTTT	CAWRPNGGLEAFF
TRBV4-3	NA	TRBJ2-1	NA	TGCGCCAGCAGTTCGGACTCGCTGTATAGCTCCTACAATGAGCAGTTCTTC	CASSSDSLYSSYNEQFF
TRBV12-5	NA	TRBJ1-3	once	TGTGCTAGTGGTCCGAGACTGGAGGACACCATATATTTT	CASGPRLEDTIYF
TRBV18	NA	TRBJ1-5	NA	TGTGCCAGCTCACCACTATCAGGGGATCCCCAGCATTTT	CASSPLSGDPQHF
TRBV5-8	NA	TRBJ1-2	NA	TGTGCCAGCAGGCGGGGGCTAGCTGGCTATGGCTACACCTTC	CASRRGLAGYGYTF
TRBV30	TRBD2	TRBJ2-7	NA	TGTGCCTGGAGTGTGGTCGGACTAGCGGGAGGGAACGAGCAGTACTTC	CAWSVVGLAGGNEQYF
TRBV25-1	NA	TRBJ1-6	NA	TGTGCCAGCGCCACAGAGCAGGGTTCACCCCTCCACTTT	CASATEQGSPLHF
TRBV27	NA	TRBJ1-1	few	TGTGCCAGCAGTATGCAGGGGATGAACACTGAAGCTTTCTTT	CASSMQGMNTEAFF
TRBV5-6	NA	TRBJ2-7	NA	TGTGCCAGCAGCGTCCAAACCTACGAGCAGTACTTC	CASSVQTYEQYF
TRBV6-5	NA	TRBJ1-1	NA	TGTGCCAGCAGTTACCGAGGCAGAACTCGGGGCACTGAAGCTTTCTTT	CASSYRGRTRGTEAFF
TRBV9	NA	TRBJ2-3	once	TGTGCCAGCAGCGCCTACGGGACTAGCACAGATACGCAGTATTTT	CASSAYGTSTDTQYF
TRBV4-3	TRBD2	TRBJ2-1	NA	TGCGCCAGCCGCCCCCGCGGGACTAGCGGGAGGCGGGCAAACAATGAGCAGTTCTTC	CASRPRGTSGRRANNEQFF
TRBV6-1	TRBD1	TRBJ1-1	NA	TGTGCCAGCAGTGAAGGCCAGACAGGGGGCGAGTACACTGAAGCTTTCTTT	CASSEGQTGGEYTEAFF
TRBV19	NA	TRBJ1-1	NA	TGTGCCAGTAGTACCCACGGGGGCACTGAAGCTTTCTTT	CASSTHGGTEAFF
TRBV19	TRBD1	TRBJ2-7	NA	TGTGCCAGTAGTGCGAGGGGACAGGGGGCTTCCTACGAGCAGTACTTC	CASSARGQGASYEQYF
TRBV2	NA	TRBJ2-2	once	TGTGCCAGCAGCCGACTAGATGCCGGGGAGCTGTTTTTT	CASSRLDAGELFF
TRBV7-9	TRBD1	TRBJ1-1	NA	TGTGCCAGCAGTTTTACAGGGGGGAACACTGAAGCTTTCTTT	CASSFTGGNTEAFF
TRBV30	NA	TRBJ1-1	NA	TGTGCCTGGAAGGCAGGGGCCGGGACTGAAGCTTTCTTT	CAWKAGAGTEAFF
TRBV5-5	NA	TRBJ1-3	NA	TGTGCCAGCAGTCTAGACGGGACACATGGAAACACCATATATTTT	CASSLDGTHGNTIYF
TRBV6-1	TRBD2	TRBJ2-1	NA	TGTGCCAGCAGTGCCAAGGGGAGCGGGGGAACCTACAATGAGCAGTTCTTC	CASSAKGSGGTYNEQFF
TRBV5-4	TRBD1	TRBJ2-5	NA	TGTGCCAGCACGGGGGGACAGGGGTTTGGGACCCAGTACTTC	CASTGGQGFGTQYF
TRBV30	NA	TRBJ2-7	NA	TGTGCCTGGAGTGCAGTCTACGAGCAGTACTTC	CAWSAVYEQYF
TRBV18	NA	TRBJ1-1	NA	TGTGCCAGCTCACCGGGAGCCGAGGGCACTGAAGCTTTCTTT	CASSPGAEGTEAFF
TRBV5-1	NA	TRBJ1-2	NA	TGCGCCAGCAGCTTGGGTGTGAGCTATGGCTACACCTTC	CASSLGVSYGYTF
TRBV7-2	TRBD2	TRBJ2-7	NA	TGTGCCAGCAGCTTAGGAGGACTAGCGTATGAAGGCGAGCAGTACTTC	CASSLGGLAYEGEQYF
TRBV10-2	TRBD1	TRBJ2-1	NA	TGCGCCAGCAGCTATAGGGGACAGGACTACAATGAGCAGTTCTTC	CASSYRGQDYNEQFF
TRBV4-3	NA	TRBJ1-3	NA	TGCGCCAGCAGCCGAGATAACAGGGCTGGAAACACCATATATTTT	CASSRDNRAGNTIYF
TRBV18	NA	TRBJ2-1	NA	TGTGCCAGCTCACACTCGACTGCGAGCTCCTACAATGAGCAGTTCTTC	CASSHSTASSYNEQFF
TRBV2	NA	TRBJ1-1	NA	TGTGCCAGTAGACAGGCCACTGAAGCTTTCTTT	CASRQATEAFF
TRBV5-1	NA	TRBJ2-7	few	TGCGCCAGCAGCTTGGCAGGGACCTACGAGCAGTACTTC	CASSLAGTYEQYF
TRBV30	NA	TRBJ1-6	NA	TGTGCCTGGGGTTTGGATACGGGTTCACCCCTCCACTTT	CAWGLDTGSPLHF
TRBV7-8	NA	TRBJ2-7	NA	TGTGCCAGCAGCTTCAGAGCAGGGATTTACGAGCAGTACTTC	CASSFRAGIYEQYF
TRBV19	TRBD1	TRBJ2-1	once	TGTGCCAGTAGAGAACAGGGGGCTTCAAACAATGAGCAGTTCTTC	CASREQGASNNEQFF
TRBV30	TRBD2	TRBJ2-2	NA	TGTGCCTGGAGTGTAAAAGCGGGGGGCCAGGTCGGGGAGCTGTTTTTT	CAWSVKAGGQVGELFF
TRBV6-6	TRBD1	TRBJ1-5	NA	TGTGCCAGCAGTTCCCGGGACAGGGGCAATCAGCCCCAGCATTTT	CASSSRDRGNQPQHF
TRBV19	NA	TRBJ2-5	NA	TGTGCCAGTAGTATACGACAAGCGGTTCAAGAGACCCAGTACTTC	CASSIRQAVQETQYF
TRBV11-2	NA	TRBJ2-5	NA	TGTGCCAGCCGGCGGCAGGGGCAAGAGACCCAGTACTTC	CASRRQGQETQYF
TRBV5-1	NA	TRBJ1-1	few	TGCGCCAGCAGCTTGGTCGGCGGGGGGAACACTGAAGCTTTCTTT	CASSLVGGGNTEAFF
TRBV12-3/TRBV12-4	NA	TRBJ2-7	NA	TGTGCCAGCGGGGCCAAAAAGATCTACGAGCAGTACTTC	CASGAKKIYEQYF
TRBV5-1	TRBD1	TRBJ2-2	once	TGCGCCAGCAGGAGGGGGCACAGGGGTTACACCGGGGAGCTGTTTTTT	CASRRGHRGYTGELFF
TRBV7-8	NA	TRBJ1-1	NA	TGTGCCAGCAGCGTACTCGACAAGAACACTGAAGCTTTCTTT	CASSVLDKNTEAFF
TRBV24-1	TRBD1	TRBJ2-2	NA	TGTGCCACCAGTGATCGGGGCAGGGGGCTCACCGGGGAGCTGTTTTTT	CATSDRGRGLTGELFF
TRBV25-1	TRBD2	TRBJ2-1	NA	TGTGCCAGCAACCTGGCGGGAGTCAATGAGCAGTTCTTC	CASNLAGVNEQFF